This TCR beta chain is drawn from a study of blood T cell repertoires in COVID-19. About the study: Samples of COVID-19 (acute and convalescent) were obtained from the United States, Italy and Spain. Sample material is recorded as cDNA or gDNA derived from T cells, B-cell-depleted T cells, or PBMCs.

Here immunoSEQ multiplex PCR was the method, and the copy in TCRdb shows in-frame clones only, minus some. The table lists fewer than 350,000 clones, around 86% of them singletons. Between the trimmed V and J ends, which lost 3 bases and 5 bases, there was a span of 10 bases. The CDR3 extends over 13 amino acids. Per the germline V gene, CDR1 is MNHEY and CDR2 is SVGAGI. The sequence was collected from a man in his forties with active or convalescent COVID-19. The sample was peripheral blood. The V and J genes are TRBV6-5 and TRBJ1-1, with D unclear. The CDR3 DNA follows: TGTGCCAGCAGTTATGGCAGAGGAACTGAAGCTTTCTTT. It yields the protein CASSYGRGTEAFF.